This is a list of T cell receptor beta chains from one sample in a study of shared clonotypes between healthy human individuals. Produced via immunoSEQ multiplex PCR; TCRdb's table is partial and in-frame only. The sample has 2 million or so clones; 95% are singletons. Sequenced material: naive CD4+ T cells sorted from blood. Every receptor here comes from a man aged 18 to 29 in good health. Both conserved end residues are part of each CDR3. Fields, in order: D gene, clone size, J gene, V gene, CDR3 protein, CDR3 DNA. The D gene is left open where the match is weak. Some rows have no size entry. The others give once, few or many, or a class for an expanded clone.

D gene: -
clone size: few
J gene: TRBJ1-1
V gene: TRBV1
CDR3 protein: CTSSQDGRPALEAFF
CDR3 DNA: TGCACCAGCAGCCAAGACGGGCGACCGGCTCTTGAAGCTTTCTTT

D gene: TRBD2
clone size: -
J gene: TRBJ2-7
V gene: TRBV6-6
CDR3 protein: CASKPLTSGGREQYF
CDR3 DNA: TGTGCCAGCAAACCCCTAACTAGCGGCGGGCGGGAGCAGTACTTC

D gene: TRBD1
clone size: once
J gene: TRBJ1-4
V gene: TRBV6-1
CDR3 protein: CASSVGQNEKLFF
CDR3 DNA: TGTGCCAGCAGTGTGGGACAGAATGAAAAACTGTTTTTT

D gene: -
clone size: -
J gene: TRBJ2-5
V gene: TRBV7-2
CDR3 protein: CASSLVSAETQYF
CDR3 DNA: TGTGCCAGCAGCTTAGTCAGCGCGGAGACCCAGTACTTC

D gene: -
clone size: -
J gene: TRBJ1-4
V gene: TRBV7-9
CDR3 protein: CASSLVLWGADEKLFF
CDR3 DNA: TGTGCCAGCAGCTTAGTCTTATGGGGGGCGGATGAAAAACTGTTTTTT

D gene: TRBD1
clone size: -
J gene: TRBJ1-2
V gene: TRBV5-1
CDR3 protein: CASSLSQGAPYIYGYTF
CDR3 DNA: TGCGCCAGCAGCTTGAGTCAGGGGGCGCCGTATATCTATGGCTACACCTTC

D gene: TRBD2
clone size: once
J gene: TRBJ2-1
V gene: TRBV18
CDR3 protein: CASSPPLAGGPSVVQFF
CDR3 DNA: TGTGCCAGCTCACCACCTCTCGCGGGAGGGCCCTCAGTAGTGCAGTTCTTC

D gene: -
clone size: -
J gene: TRBJ2-5
V gene: TRBV7-2
CDR3 protein: CASRLDPSQETQYF
CDR3 DNA: TGTGCCAGCAGGTTAGATCCATCCCAAGAGACCCAGTACTTC

D gene: -
clone size: -
J gene: TRBJ2-2
V gene: TRBV5-1
CDR3 protein: CASSLGPAGNTGELFF
CDR3 DNA: TGCGCCAGCAGCTTGGGCCCAGCGGGGAACACCGGGGAGCTGTTTTTT

D gene: -
clone size: -
J gene: TRBJ2-7
V gene: TRBV6-1
CDR3 protein: CASVRTVTSYEQYF
CDR3 DNA: TGTGCCAGCGTTCGGACAGTTACTTCCTACGAGCAGTACTTC

D gene: TRBD2
clone size: -
J gene: TRBJ2-4
V gene: TRBV28
CDR3 protein: CASSSPGGGAAKNIQYF
CDR3 DNA: TGTGCCAGCAGTTCCCCTGGCGGGGGGGCTGCCAAAAACATTCAGTACTTC

D gene: TRBD2
clone size: -
J gene: TRBJ2-7
V gene: TRBV5-6
CDR3 protein: CASSLGTSGRWGYEQYF
CDR3 DNA: TGTGCCAGCAGCTTGGGGACTAGCGGGCGTTGGGGTTACGAGCAGTACTTC

D gene: -
clone size: -
J gene: TRBJ2-7
V gene: TRBV4-1
CDR3 protein: CASSQDSGDWYEQYF
CDR3 DNA: TGCGCCAGCAGCCAAGATTCGGGGGATTGGTACGAGCAGTACTTC

D gene: -
clone size: -
J gene: TRBJ2-3
V gene: TRBV20-1
CDR3 protein: CSARAGDTQYF
CDR3 DNA: TGCAGTGCTAGAGCGGGGGATACGCAGTATTTT

D gene: -
clone size: -
J gene: TRBJ1-2
V gene: TRBV28
CDR3 protein: CAMCDYGYTF
CDR3 DNA: TGTGCCATGTGCGACTATGGCTACACCTTC

D gene: -
clone size: -
J gene: TRBJ1-1
V gene: TRBV2
CDR3 protein: CASSLRDMNTEAFF
CDR3 DNA: TGTGCCAGCAGTTTAAGGGACATGAACACTGAAGCTTTCTTT

D gene: -
clone size: -
J gene: TRBJ2-6
V gene: TRBV2
CDR3 protein: CASSGSSGANVLTF
CDR3 DNA: TGTGCCAGCAGTGGTAGCTCTGGGGCCAACGTCCTGACTTTC

D gene: TRBD1
clone size: -
J gene: TRBJ1-1
V gene: TRBV5-1
CDR3 protein: CASGTGGRGEAFF
CDR3 DNA: TGCGCCAGCGGGACAGGGGGCAGGGGTGAAGCTTTCTTT

D gene: -
clone size: -
J gene: TRBJ1-4
V gene: TRBV6-5
CDR3 protein: CASRPRGSTNEKLFF
CDR3 DNA: TGTGCCAGCAGACCTAGGGGTAGTACTAATGAAAAACTGTTTTTT

D gene: -
clone size: -
J gene: TRBJ1-1
V gene: TRBV5-1
CDR3 protein: CASSSGSLGGTEAFF
CDR3 DNA: TGCGCCAGCAGCTCTGGCTCCCTGGGGGGGACTGAAGCTTTCTTT

D gene: TRBD1
clone size: once
J gene: TRBJ1-1
V gene: TRBV11-3
CDR3 protein: CASSIDRGRAFF
CDR3 DNA: TGTGCCAGCAGCATCGACAGGGGAAGAGCTTTCTTT

D gene: -
clone size: -
J gene: TRBJ2-1
V gene: TRBV5-1
CDR3 protein: CASSLAGAYNEQFF
CDR3 DNA: TGCGCCAGCAGCTTAGCAGGGGCCTACAATGAGCAGTTCTTC

D gene: TRBD1
clone size: -
J gene: TRBJ2-2
V gene: TRBV28
CDR3 protein: CASSLQGQGWTGELFF
CDR3 DNA: TGTGCCAGCAGTTTACAAGGACAGGGTTGGACCGGGGAGCTGTTTTTT

D gene: -
clone size: -
J gene: TRBJ1-4
V gene: TRBV9
CDR3 protein: CASSVLRVEKLFF
CDR3 DNA: TGTGCCAGCAGCGTTTTGCGGGTTGAAAAACTGTTTTTT

D gene: -
clone size: -
J gene: TRBJ1-2
V gene: TRBV2
CDR3 protein: CASSETTRYTF
CDR3 DNA: TGTGCCAGCAGTGAAACCACACGCTACACCTTC

D gene: -
clone size: few
J gene: TRBJ1-5
V gene: TRBV30
CDR3 protein: CAWSNREQGQPQHF
CDR3 DNA: TGTGCCTGGAGCAACAGGGAACAGGGTCAGCCCCAGCATTTT